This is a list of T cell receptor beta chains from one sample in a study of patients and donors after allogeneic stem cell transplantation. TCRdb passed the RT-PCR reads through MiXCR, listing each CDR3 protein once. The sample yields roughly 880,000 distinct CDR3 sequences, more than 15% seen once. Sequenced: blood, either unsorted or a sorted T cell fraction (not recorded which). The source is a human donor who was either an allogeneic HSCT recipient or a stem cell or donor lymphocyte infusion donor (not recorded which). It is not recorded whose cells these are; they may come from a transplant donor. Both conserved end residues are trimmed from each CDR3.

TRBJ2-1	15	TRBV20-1	SAREKGLAGGYNEQF
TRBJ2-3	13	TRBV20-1	SATGLAGGADTQY
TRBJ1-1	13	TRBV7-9	ASSLVRTLNTEAF
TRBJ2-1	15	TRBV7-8	ASTKREGPSSYNEQF
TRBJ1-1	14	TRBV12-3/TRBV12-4	ASRQWRRGLNTEAF
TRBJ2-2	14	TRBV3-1	ASSHRRGGGTGELF
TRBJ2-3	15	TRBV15	ATSRARDLPQGDTQY
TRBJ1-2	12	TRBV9	ASSVEQPGGGYT
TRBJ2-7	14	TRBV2	ASSESAGVNVYEQY
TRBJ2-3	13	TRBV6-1	ASKDAGSNTDTQY
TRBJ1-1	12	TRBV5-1	ASSHSDANTEAF
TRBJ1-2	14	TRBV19	ASQRGARGRVSGYT
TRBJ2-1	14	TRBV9	ASSVGVAAITNEQF
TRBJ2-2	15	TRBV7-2	ASSYPQGLAGSGELF
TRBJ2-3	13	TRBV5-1	ASAGTSGGTDTQY
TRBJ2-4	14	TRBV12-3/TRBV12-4	ASSLYADRIKNIQY
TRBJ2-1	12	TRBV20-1	SAGDRRGNNEQF
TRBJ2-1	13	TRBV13	ASSLVSGRGDEQF
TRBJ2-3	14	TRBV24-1	ATSDSGGSGTDTQY